A single sample is the source of the 18 T cell receptor beta chains below, sequenced in a study of beta chain features in type 1 diabetes (dated by TCRdb to the late 2010s). The paper as a whole reports these results and caveats: A moderate but significant shortening of TCRB CDR3 length was observed in type 1 diabetes patients in all four CD4+ subsets.

Library preparation employed the immunoSEQ multiplex PCR assay. The entire amount of isolated RNA was reverse transcribed using the High Capacity cDNA Reverse Transcription Kit, so the sequenced TCRB transcripts were expressed ones. TCRdb retrieved this table from immuneACCESS and kept in-frame rearrangements only. Not all clones are present; in checked studies, unresolved V genes account for under half, and no reason is known for the remainder. The sample records about 180,000 clones, 7% to 9% of which are singletons. The leading ten clones occupy under 0.55% of the sample. These receptors' antigens are unknown. The specimen sequenced was central memory CD4+ T cells from blood. Receptors were obtained from a man between 18 and 35 years old with type 1 diabetes.

The table lists this clone with a few counts. A read error may produce the germline difference seen at one junction end. The chain recombines TRBV28 with TRBJ1-5; D remains ambiguous. Germline CDR1 and CDR2: MDHEN and SYDVKM. The CDR3 length is 12 residues. The CDR3 region is CASSLSVQAQHF. DNA for the CDR3: TGTGCCAGCAGTTTATCGGTTCAGGCCCAGCATTTT.

In its sample, this clone was seen a few times. The chain couples TRBV11-2 to TRBJ2-5, with 9 bases that match TRBD1. Germline V CDR1 and CDR2: SGHAT, FQNNGV. The junction had 7 bases not matched to a gene; V was cut back by 3 bases and J by 5 bases. The CDR3 sequence is 15 residues long. The CDR3 DNA reads as TGTGCCAGCAGCTTGGGACAGGGAGGGAGGGAGACCCAGTACTTC. Its protein product is CASSLGQGGRETQYF.

This clone was picked up a small number of times. The chain recombines TRBV4-3 with TRBJ2-7; 8 bases are a match to TRBD1. Germline CDR1 and CDR2: LGHNA and YSLEER. V was pared by 1 base and J by 3 bases, with 11 bases of the junction left unmatched. The CDR3 contains 17 residues. CDR3 bases: TGCGCCAGCAGCCAAGTCAGGGGGCCGGGACAGTACTACGAGCAGTACTTC. Translating it yields CASSQVRGPGQYYEQYF.

V usage is TRBV27 and J usage is TRBJ2-2; D possibly corresponds to TRBD1 (6 bases). This CDR3 is built from 15 residues. The V end was cut by 10 bases, the J end by 4 bases, with 19 bases between. Germline values: CDR1 MNHEY, CDR2 SMNVEV (reference sequence). This CDR3 reads CATSDSPRITGELFF. The CDR3 region has the DNA TGTGCCACTTCGGACAGTCCAAGAATCACCGGGGAGCTGTTTTTT.

This clone was seen more than once but under ten times. Here the CDR3 DNA reads TGTGCCAGCAGTGAGCGGGGCGGGGACCGCACAGATACGCAGTATTTT. This gives the protein CASSERGGDRTDTQYF. J is TRBJ2-3 and V is TRBV2, with a possible D match to TRBD2 (6 bases). V lost 3 bases and J lost 1, with 14 bases in between. Germline V gene lookup returns CDR1 SNHLY and CDR2 FYNNEI. This CDR3 comprises 16 residues. The whole variable domain, remainder taken from reference TRBV2 and TRBJ2-3, is EPEVTQTPSHQVTQMGQEVILRCVPISNHLYFYWYRQILGQKVEFLVSFYNNEISEKSEIFDDQFSVERPDGSNFTLKIRSTKLEDSAMYFCASSERGGDRTDTQYFGPGTRLTVL.

This clone appeared a few times. One end of the junction is discordant with germline, which a read error may explain. The chain links TRBV27 to TRBJ2-1; TRBD1 or TRBD2 may be the D gene (6 bases each). The CDR3 runs to 16 residues. Germline CDR1 is MNHEY and CDR2 is SMNVEV (reference sequence). The CDR3 DNA follows: TGTGCCAGCATTTTACAGGGAGGAACCTCCTACAATGAGCAGTTCTTC. Protein: CASILQGGTSYNEQFF.

The rearrangement links TRBV30 to TRBJ2-6, with D possibly TRBD1 on 5 matching bases. The CDR3 runs to 13 residues. Germline CDR1 is GTSNPN and CDR2 is SVGIG (reference sequence). With 5 bases removed from V and 1 base from J, the gap between germline ends came to 6 bases. CDR3 protein: CAWQGSGANVLTF. The CDR3, as DNA: TGTGCCTGGCAGGGTTCTGGGGCCAACGTCCTGACTTTC.

This clone was found a few times. The chain uses TRBV5-4 and TRBJ1-2, with a tentative D call TRBD1 (6 bases). There are 15 residues in the CDR3. Germline CDR1 SGHNT, CDR2 YYREEE (reference sequence). The germline V and J ends were trimmed by 4 bases and 3 bases, with 16 bases remaining between them. Here the CDR3 DNA reads TGTGCCAGCAGCCCTGGGACACGGATAGACTATGGCTACACCTTC. It is translated as CASSPGTRIDYGYTF.

There are a few counts of this clone. The V and J genes are TRBV28 and TRBJ2-1; the match to TRBD2 covers 11 bases. Germline CDR1 is MDHEN and CDR2 is SYDVKM. The CDR3 is 15 residues long. V shed 7 bases and J 9 bases; nucleotides not matched to a gene: 11. DNA of the CDR3: TGTGCCAGCACCTCTGGGCGTCTAGCGGGAGGTGAGCAGTTCTTC. Translating gives CASTSGRLAGGEQFF.

The rearrangement joins TRBV11-2 to TRBJ2-5; D not resolved. V lost 5 bases, J lost 0 bases, and 13 bases lay in between. Germline CDR1 reads SGHAT; CDR2 reads FQNNGV. The CDR3 sequence is 15 residues long. CDR3 DNA: TGTGCCAGCAGCCTTACTTCGACACACCAAGAGACCCAGTACTTC. Its protein is CASSLTSTHQETQYF.

In this sample, this clone turned up a few times. V usage is TRBV4-3 and J usage is TRBJ2-1; 11 bases agree with TRBD1. J lost 7 bases, V lost 1 base, and 6 bases had no gene match. The germline CDR1 and CDR2 sequences are LGHNA and YSLEER. The CDR3 extends over 16 amino acids. The DNA of the CDR3 is TGCGCCAGCAGCCAAGCTAGGACAGGGGGCAGAAATGAGCAGTTCTTC. It encodes CASSQARTGGRNEQFF.

This chain connects TRBV28 to TRBJ1-5; TRBD1 matches at 7 bases. CDR3 length equals 16 residues. The V segment lost 3 bases and the J segment 5 bases; nucleotides outside the gene matches: 10. Germline lookup yields CDR1 MDHEN and CDR2 SYDVKM. The CDR3 region has the DNA TGTGCCAGCAGTTTCGCTGCAGAAGGGGGCCATCAGCCCCAGCATTTT. Translation gives CASSFAAEGGHQPQHF.

In this sample, this clone turned up a few times. The chain links TRBV7-2 to TRBJ1-2; TRBD1 agrees at 7 bases. This CDR3 region has 14 residues. CDR1 is SGHTA, CDR2 FQGNSA, per germline. Losses at the gene ends were 2 bases for V and 6 bases for J; bases not matched to a gene: 6. CDR3 protein: CASSLNSGGHGYTF. The DNA of the CDR3 is TGTGCCAGCAGCTTAAACTCAGGGGGTCATGGCTACACCTTC.

This clone occurred a few times. This sequence joins TRBV11-2 and TRBJ2-2, with unresolved D. Germline loops: CDR1 SGHAT, CDR2 FQNNGV. The germline V and J ends were trimmed by 1 base and 6 bases, with 9 bases remaining between them. This CDR3 is 14 amino acids long. The CDR3 protein is CASSLASAAGELFF. DNA of the CDR3: TGTGCCAGCAGCTTAGCGTCGGCGGCCGGGGAGCTGTTTTTT. The full variable domain, with the rest looked up from reference TRBV11-2 and TRBJ2-2, is EAGVAQSPRYKIIEKRQSVAFWCNPISGHATLYWYQQILGQGPKLLIQFQNNGVVDDSQLPKDRFSAERLKGVDSTLKIQPAKLEDSAVYLCASSLASAAGELFFGEGSRLTVL.

This clone turned up a few times. The chain joins TRBV18 to TRBJ2-3; 8 bases line up with TRBD1. Looked up from germline, CDR1 is KGHSH and CDR2 is LQKENI. The CDR3 extends over 16 amino acids. V trimming: 1 base; J trimming: 3 bases; junction bases outside the gene matches: 6. CDR3 coding DNA: TGTGCCAGCTCACCACGTGGCAGGGGGCGAACAGATACGCAGTATTTT. It is translated as CASSPRGRGRTDTQYF.

This chain connects TRBV6-5 to TRBJ2-3; possible D gene TRBD2, 6 bases. In germline, CDR1 is MNHEY, CDR2 SVGAGI. Trimming stripped 6 bases from V and 6 bases from J, with 7 bases between. The CDR3 is 11 amino acids. CDR3 DNA sequence: TGTGCCAGCAGAGGGAGGGATACGCAGTATTTT. Translating gives CASRGRDTQYF.

This clone was seen repeatedly, ten times or more. The chain couples TRBV29-1 to TRBJ2-2; unclear D gene. Trimming stripped 6 bases from V and 1 base from J, with 12 bases between. The CDR3 spans 14 residues. Germline V gives CDR1 SQVTM, CDR2 ANQGSEA. CDR3 amino acids: CSVRGLVNTGELFF. The CDR3 coding sequence is TGCAGCGTGCGTGGCCTAGTGAACACCGGGGAGCTGTTTTTT.

The CDR3 coding sequence is TGTGCCAGCAGCCTAGGGACAGGGGGGGAACCTAGGCCCCAGCATTTT. Translating gives CASSLGTGGEPRPQHF. The gene calls are TRBV5-6 and TRBJ1-5, with 11 bases lining up with TRBD1. The V gene's germline CDR1 is SGHDT and CDR2 YYEEEE. The trim removed 4 bases at V and 9 bases at J, leaving 12 bases unmatched. The CDR3 loop spans 16 amino acids. The full variable domain, completed using reference TRBV5-6 and TRBJ1-5, is DAGVTQSPTHLIKTRGQQVTLRCSPKSGHDTVSWYQQALGQGPQFIFQYYEEEERQRGNFPDRFSGHQFPNYSSELNVNALLLGDSALYLCASSLGTGGEPRPQHFGDGTRLSIL.